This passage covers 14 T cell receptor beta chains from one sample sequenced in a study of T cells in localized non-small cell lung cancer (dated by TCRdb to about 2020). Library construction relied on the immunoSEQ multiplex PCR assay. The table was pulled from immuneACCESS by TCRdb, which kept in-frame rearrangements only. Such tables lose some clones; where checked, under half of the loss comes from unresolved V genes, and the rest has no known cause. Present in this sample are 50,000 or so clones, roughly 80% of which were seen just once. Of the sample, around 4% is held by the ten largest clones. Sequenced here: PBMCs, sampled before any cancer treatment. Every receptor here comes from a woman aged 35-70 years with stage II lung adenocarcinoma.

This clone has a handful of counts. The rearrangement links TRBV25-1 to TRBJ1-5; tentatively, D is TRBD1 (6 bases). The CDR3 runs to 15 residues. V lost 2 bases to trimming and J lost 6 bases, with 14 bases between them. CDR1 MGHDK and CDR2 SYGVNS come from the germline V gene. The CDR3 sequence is CASSEGTQGLQPQHF. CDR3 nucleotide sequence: TGTGCCAGCAGTGAAGGGACCCAGGGGCTTCAGCCCCAGCATTTT. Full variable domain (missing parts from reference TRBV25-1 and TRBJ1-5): EADIYQTPRYLVIGTGKKITLECSQTMGHDKMYWYQQDPGMELHLIHYSYGVNSTEKGDLSSESTVSRIRTEHFPLTLESARPSHTSQYLCASSEGTQGLQPQHFGDGTRLSIL.

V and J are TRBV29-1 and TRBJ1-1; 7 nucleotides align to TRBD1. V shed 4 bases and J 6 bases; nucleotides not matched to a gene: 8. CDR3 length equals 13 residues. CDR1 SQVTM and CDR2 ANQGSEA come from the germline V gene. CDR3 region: CSVGDAQGAEAFF. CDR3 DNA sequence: TGCAGCGTTGGAGACGCGCAGGGGGCTGAAGCTTTCTTT.

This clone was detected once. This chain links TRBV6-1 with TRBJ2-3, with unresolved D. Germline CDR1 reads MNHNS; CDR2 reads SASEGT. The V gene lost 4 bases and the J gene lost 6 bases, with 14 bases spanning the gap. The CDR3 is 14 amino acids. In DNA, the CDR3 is TGTGCCAGCAGTGCCGACCCAATCCGGGATACGCAGTATTTT. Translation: CASSADPIRDTQYF.

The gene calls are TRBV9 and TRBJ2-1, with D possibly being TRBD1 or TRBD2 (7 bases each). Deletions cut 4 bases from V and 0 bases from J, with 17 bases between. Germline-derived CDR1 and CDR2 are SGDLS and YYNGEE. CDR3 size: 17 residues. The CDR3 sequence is CASSPGGVYPSYNEQFF. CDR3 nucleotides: TGTGCCAGCAGCCCAGGGGGGGTCTACCCCTCCTACAATGAGCAGTTCTTC.

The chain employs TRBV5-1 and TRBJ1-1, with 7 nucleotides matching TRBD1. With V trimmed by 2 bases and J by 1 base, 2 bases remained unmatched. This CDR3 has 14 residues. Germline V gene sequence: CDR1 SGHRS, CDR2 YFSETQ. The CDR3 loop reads CASSFPGGNTEAFF. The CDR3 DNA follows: TGCGCCAGCAGCTTCCCAGGGGGGAACACTGAAGCTTTCTTT.

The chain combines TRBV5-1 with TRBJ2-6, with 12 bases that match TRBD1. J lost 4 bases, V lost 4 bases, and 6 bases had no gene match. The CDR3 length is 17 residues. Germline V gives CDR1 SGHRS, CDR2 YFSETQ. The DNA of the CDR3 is TGCGCCAGCAGCATGGGACAGGGGGCGCAGGGGGCCAACGTCCTGACTTTC. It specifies CASSMGQGAQGANVLTF.

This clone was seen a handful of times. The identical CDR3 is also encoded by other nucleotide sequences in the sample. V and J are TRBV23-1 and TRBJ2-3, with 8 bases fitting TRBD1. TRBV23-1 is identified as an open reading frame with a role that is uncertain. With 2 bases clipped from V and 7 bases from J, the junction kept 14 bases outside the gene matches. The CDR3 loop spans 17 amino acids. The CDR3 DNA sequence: TGCGCCAGCAGTCAAACTACGGACAGGGAATCCGCGCATACGCAGTATTTT. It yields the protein CASSQTTDRESAHTQYF.

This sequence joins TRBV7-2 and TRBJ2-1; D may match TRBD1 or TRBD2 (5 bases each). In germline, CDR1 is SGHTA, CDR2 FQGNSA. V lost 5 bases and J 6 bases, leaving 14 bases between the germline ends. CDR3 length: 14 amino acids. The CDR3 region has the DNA TGTGCCAGCAGCAGGGACCTTCAGATCAATGAGCAGTTCTTC. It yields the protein CASSRDLQINEQFF. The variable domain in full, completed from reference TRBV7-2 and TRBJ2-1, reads GAGVSQSPSNKVTEKGKDVELRCDPISGHTALYWYRQSLGQGLEFLIYFQGNSAPDKSGLPSDRFSAERTGGSVSTLTIQRTQQEDSAVYLCASSRDLQINEQFFGPGTRLTVL.

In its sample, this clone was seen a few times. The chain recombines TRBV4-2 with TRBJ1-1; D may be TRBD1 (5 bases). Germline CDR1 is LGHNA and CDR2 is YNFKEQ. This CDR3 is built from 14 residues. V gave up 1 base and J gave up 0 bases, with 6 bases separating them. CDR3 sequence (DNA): TGTGCCAGCAGCCAAGGGACACTGAACACTGAAGCTTTCTTT. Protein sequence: CASSQGTLNTEAFF.

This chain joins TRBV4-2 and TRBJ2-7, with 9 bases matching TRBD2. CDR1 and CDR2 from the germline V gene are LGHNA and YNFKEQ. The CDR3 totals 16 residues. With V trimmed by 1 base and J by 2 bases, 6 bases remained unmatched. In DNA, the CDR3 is TGTGCCAGCAGCCAAGTTAGCGGGAGCTTAACCTACGAGCAGTACTTC. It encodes CASSQVSGSLTYEQYF.

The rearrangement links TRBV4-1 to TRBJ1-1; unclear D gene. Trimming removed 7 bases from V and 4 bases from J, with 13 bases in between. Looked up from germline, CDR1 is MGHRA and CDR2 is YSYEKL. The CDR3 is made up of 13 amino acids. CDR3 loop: CASMAQGSTEAFF. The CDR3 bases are TGCGCCAGCATGGCCCAAGGGAGCACTGAAGCTTTCTTT.

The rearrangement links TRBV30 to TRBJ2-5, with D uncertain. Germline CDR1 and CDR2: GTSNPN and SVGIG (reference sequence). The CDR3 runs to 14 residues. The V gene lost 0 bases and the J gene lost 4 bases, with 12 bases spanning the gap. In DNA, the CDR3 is TGTGCCTGGAGTGTACGCCCGGTTTTAGAGACCCAGTACTTC. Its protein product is CAWSVRPVLETQYF. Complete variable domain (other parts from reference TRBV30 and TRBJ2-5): SQTIHQWPATLVQPVGSPLSLECTVEGTSNPNLYWYRQAAGRGLQLLFYSVGIGQISSEVPQNLSASRPQDRQFILSSKKLLLSDSGFYLCAWSVRPVLETQYFGPGTRLLVL.

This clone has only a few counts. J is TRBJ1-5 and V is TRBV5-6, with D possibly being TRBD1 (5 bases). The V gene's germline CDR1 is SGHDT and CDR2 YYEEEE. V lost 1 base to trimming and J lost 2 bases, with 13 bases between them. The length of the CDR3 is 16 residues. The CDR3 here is CASSLRGGGGNQPQHF. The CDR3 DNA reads TGTGCCAGCAGCTTGAGAGGCGGGGGGGGCAATCAGCCCCAGCATTTT.

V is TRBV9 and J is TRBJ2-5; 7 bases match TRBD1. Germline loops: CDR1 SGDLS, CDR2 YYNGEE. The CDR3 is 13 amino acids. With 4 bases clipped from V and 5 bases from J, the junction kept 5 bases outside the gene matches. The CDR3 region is CASSLGQAETQYF. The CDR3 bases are TGTGCCAGCAGCCTTGGACAGGCGGAGACCCAGTACTTC. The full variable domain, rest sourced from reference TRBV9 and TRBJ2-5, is DSGVTQTPKHLITATGQRVTLRCSPRSGDLSVYWYQQSLDQGLQFLIQYYNGEERAKGNILERFSAQQFPDLHSELNLSSLELGDSALYFCASSLGQAETQYFGPGTRLLVL.